The clone carrying this TCR beta chain was detected ten times or more. The antigen is unknown. Trimming took off 6 bases at V and 3 bases at J, with 15 bases between the two ends. The CDR3 runs to 15 residues. Germline CDR1 is MDHEN and CDR2 is SYDVKM. The data originate from a study of T-cell reconstitution after alpha-beta-depleted transplantation in children. Preparation of the TCRbeta library involved a method that used unique molecular identifiers. Via MiXCR, TCRdb re-called the PCR reads, giving one row per CDR3 protein. The data contain more than 15,000 distinct CDR3 sequences, 7.7% of them singletons. Study conclusions and caveats: Several hundred rapidly expanded clones from non-depleted graft cells reportedly supplied alpha-beta T cells about two months post-transplant. Among T cells one year after transplant, newly produced cells accounted for most counts and diversity. Recipient T cells and thymic progenitors that survived gave rise to the high TCRbeta diversity observed at day 60 in some patients.

This sequence joins TRBV28 and TRBJ1-3, with D tentatively TRBD1 (5 bases). This clonotype was obtained from a boy younger than two who had a stem cell transplant for Wiskott-Aldrich syndrome, so the T cells may come from the graft donor. The sequencing here drew on PBMCs, mostly from graft donor cells, taken 60 days after TCRalphabeta/CD19-depleted stem cell transplant. DNA for the CDR3: TGTGCCAGCAGCCGCTATCAGGGTTTTGGAAACACCATATATTTT. It codes for CASSRYQGFGNTIYF.